This T cell receptor (beta chain) is from a study of post-analysis software for immune sequencing data. Overall study context: Patients had relapsing-remitting, secondary progressive or progressive-relapsing multiple sclerosis; some lacked subtype.

cDNA libraries for TCR beta contained unique molecular identifiers. There were roughly 0.95 to 11 million T cells, and 480,000 or so cDNA molecules came from them. MiXCR, run by TCRdb on the PCR reads, gives a single entry per CDR3 protein. Counted here are about 820,000 distinct CDR3 sequences, approximately 57% occurring once; the ten biggest clones make up about 4.5%. Points on this clonotype: Its antigen remains unknown.

The V end was cut by 3 bases, the J end by 0 bases, with 11 bases between. Germline CDR1 reads MNHEY; CDR2 reads SMNVEV (reference sequence). The CDR3 spans 15 residues. The study, taken as a whole, reports: Versus controls, multiple sclerosis patients showed significantly lower diversity (normalized Chao1). TRBV5-6, TRBV5-1 and TRBV20-1 belonged to a set of a handful of TRBV segments that were more frequent in patients than controls.

The receptor comes from a girl aged 10 to 17 with multiple sclerosis. The material sequenced was blood. This chain uses TRBV27 with TRBJ2-5; perhaps TRBD1 as D (5 bases). CDR3 in amino acids: CASSFQGTHQETQYF. The DNA of the CDR3 is TGTGCCAGCAGTTTCCAGGGTACCCACCAAGAGACCCAGTACTTC.